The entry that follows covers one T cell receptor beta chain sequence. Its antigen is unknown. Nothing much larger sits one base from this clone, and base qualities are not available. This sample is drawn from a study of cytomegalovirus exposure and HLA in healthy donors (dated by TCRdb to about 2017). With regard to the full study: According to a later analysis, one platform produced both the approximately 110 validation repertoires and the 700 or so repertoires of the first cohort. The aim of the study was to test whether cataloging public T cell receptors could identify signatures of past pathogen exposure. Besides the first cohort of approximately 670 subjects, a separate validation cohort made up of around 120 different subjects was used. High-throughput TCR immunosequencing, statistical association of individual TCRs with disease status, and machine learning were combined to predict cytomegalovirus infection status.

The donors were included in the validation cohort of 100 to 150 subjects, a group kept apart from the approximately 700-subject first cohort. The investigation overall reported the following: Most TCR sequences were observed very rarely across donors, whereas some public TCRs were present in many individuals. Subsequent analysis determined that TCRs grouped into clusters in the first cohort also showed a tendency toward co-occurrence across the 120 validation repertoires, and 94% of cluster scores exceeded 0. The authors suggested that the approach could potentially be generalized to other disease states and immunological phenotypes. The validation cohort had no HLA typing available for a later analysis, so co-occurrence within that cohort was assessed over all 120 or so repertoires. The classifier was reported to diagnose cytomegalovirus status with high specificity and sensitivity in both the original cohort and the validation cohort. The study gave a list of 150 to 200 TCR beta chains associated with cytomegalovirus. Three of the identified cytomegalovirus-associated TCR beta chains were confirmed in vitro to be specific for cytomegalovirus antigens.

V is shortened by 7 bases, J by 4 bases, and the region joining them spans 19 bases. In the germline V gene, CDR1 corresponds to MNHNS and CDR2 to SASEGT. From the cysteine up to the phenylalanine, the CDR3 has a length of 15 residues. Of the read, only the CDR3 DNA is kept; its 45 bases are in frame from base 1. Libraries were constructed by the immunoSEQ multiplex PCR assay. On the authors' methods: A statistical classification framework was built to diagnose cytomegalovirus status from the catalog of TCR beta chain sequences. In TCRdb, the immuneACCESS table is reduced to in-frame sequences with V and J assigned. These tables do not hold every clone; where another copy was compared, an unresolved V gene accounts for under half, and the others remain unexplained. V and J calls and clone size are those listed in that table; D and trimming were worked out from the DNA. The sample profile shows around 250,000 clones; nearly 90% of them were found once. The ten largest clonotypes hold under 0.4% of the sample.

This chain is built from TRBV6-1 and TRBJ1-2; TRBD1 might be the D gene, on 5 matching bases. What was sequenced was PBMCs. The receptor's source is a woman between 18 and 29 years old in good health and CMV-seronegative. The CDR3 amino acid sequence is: CASISPGGGFYGYTF. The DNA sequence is TGTGCCAGCATTTCACCCGGGGGAGGTTTCTATGGCTACACCTTC.